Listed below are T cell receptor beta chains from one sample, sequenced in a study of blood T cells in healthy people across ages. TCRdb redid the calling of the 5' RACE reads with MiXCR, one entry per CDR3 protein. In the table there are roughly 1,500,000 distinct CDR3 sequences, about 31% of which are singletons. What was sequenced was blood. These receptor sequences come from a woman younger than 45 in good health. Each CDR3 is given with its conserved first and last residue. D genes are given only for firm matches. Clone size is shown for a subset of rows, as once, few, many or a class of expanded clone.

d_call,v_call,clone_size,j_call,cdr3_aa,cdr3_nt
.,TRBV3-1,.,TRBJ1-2,CASSQDSGKRGYTF,TGTGCCAGCAGCCAAGATTCCGGCAAAAGGGGCTACACCTTC
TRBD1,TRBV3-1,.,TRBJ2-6,CASSQVGTGVSGANVLTF,TGTGCCAGCAGCCAAGTCGGGACAGGAGTCTCTGGGGCCAACGTCCTGACTTTC
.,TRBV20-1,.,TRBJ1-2,CSARHTYGYTF,TGCAGTGCCAGGCACACCTATGGCTACACCTTC
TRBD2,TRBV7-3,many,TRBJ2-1,CASSLSGGPYNEQFF,TGCGCCAGCAGCCTAAGCGGGGGGCCATACAATGAGCAGTTCTTC
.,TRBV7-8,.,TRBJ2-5,CASSSGWGAQETQYF,TGTGCCAGCAGCTCTGGGTGGGGGGCTCAAGAGACCCAGTACTTC
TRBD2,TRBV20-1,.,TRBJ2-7,CSARTFAGGYEQYF,TGCAGTGCTAGAACTTTTGCGGGGGGGTACGAGCAGTACTTC
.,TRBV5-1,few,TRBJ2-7,CASSYGHDEYEQYF,TGCGCCAGCAGCTACGGCCACGACGAGTACGAGCAGTACTTC
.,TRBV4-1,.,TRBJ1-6,CASSPAGSSYNSPLHF,TGCGCCAGCAGCCCAGCGGGGAGTTCCTATAATTCACCCCTCCACTTT
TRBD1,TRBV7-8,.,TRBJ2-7,CASLAGGGHEQYF,TGTGCCAGCTTAGCAGGGGGCGGGCACGAGCAGTACTTC
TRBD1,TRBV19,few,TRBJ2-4,CASSMEDRGWEQYF,TGTGCCAGTAGTATGGAGGACAGGGGCTGGGAGCAGTACTTC
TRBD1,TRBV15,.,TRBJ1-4,CATSRDRPRQGDEKLFF,TGTGCCACCAGCAGAGATAGGCCAAGACAGGGTGATGAAAAACTGTTTTTT
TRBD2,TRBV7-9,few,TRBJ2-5,CASSSPSGGAGETQYF,TGTGCCAGCAGCTCTCCTAGCGGGGGGGCCGGAGAGACCCAGTACTTC
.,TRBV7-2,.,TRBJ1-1,CASSLRARRNTEAFF,TGTGCCAGCAGTTTAAGGGCCAGGAGGAACACTGAAGCTTTCTTT
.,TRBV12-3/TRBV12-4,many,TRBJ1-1,CASSLDQGSEAFF,TGTGCCAGCAGCCTAGACCAGGGTAGTGAAGCTTTCTTT
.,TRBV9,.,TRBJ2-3,CASRGKIRRAEGVPDTQYF,TGTGCCAGCCGGGGGAAGATACGGAGGGCCGAGGGGGTCCCAGATACGCAGTATTTT
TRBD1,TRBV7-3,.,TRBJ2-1,CASSPSSLRQGITYNEQFF,TGTGCCAGCAGTCCCTCTTCTCTGCGACAGGGGATCACCTACAATGAGCAGTTCTTC
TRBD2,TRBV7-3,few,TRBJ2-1,CASSSSSGGARQFF,TGTGCCAGCAGCAGCTCTAGCGGGGGGGCTCGTCAGTTCTTC
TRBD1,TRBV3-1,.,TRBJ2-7,CASSPTGTGNYEQYF,TGTGCCAGCAGCCCTACCGGGACAGGGAACTACGAGCAGTACTTC
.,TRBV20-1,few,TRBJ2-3,CSAEHSDTQYF,TGCAGTGCTGAGCACTCTGATACGCAGTATTTT
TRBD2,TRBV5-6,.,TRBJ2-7,CASSLEAGVMHEQYF,TGTGCCAGCAGCTTGGAAGCGGGAGTCATGCATGAGCAGTACTTC
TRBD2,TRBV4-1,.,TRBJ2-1,CASSQVGLAGGSEQFF,TGCGCCAGCAGCCAAGTGGGACTAGCGGGGGGGAGTGAGCAGTTCTTC
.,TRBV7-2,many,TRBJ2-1,CASSLALGGSLANEQFF,TGTGCCAGCAGCTTAGCGCTGGGCGGTTCTCTGGCCAATGAGCAGTTCTTC
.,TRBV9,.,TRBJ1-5,CTSSEDSNQPQHF,TGTACCAGCAGCGAGGACAGCAATCAGCCCCAGCATTTT
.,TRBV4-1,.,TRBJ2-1,CASSQEEGNTVWNEQFF,TGCGCCAGCAGCCAAGAAGAGGGAAATACAGTGTGGAATGAGCAGTTCTTC
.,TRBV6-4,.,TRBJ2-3,CASSDHSGRDRDTQYF,TGTGCCAGCAGTGACCACTCAGGCCGCGACCGAGATACGCAGTATTTT
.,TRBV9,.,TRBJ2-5,CASSVRLERETQYF,TGTGCCAGCAGCGTAAGGTTGGAGAGGGAGACCCAGTACTTC
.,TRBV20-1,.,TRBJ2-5,CSARELSRGETQYF,TGCAGTGCTAGAGAGCTCTCCAGGGGAGAGACCCAGTACTTC
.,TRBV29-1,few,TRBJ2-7,CSVALTVTSYEQYF,TGCAGCGTTGCCCTGACAGTGACATCCTACGAGCAGTACTTC
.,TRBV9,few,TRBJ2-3,CASSFSGMDTQYF,TGTGCCAGCAGCTTCTCGGGGATGGATACGCAGTATTTT
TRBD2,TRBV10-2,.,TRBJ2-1,CASSHSGGNYNEQFF,TGCGCCAGCAGTCACAGCGGGGGTAACTACAATGAGCAGTTCTTC
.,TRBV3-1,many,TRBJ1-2,CASSQGGRGYTF,TGCGCCAGCAGCCAAGGGGGACGTGGCTACACCTTC
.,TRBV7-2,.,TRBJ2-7,CASSLVGQVPGEQYF,TGTGCCAGCAGCTTAGTGGGGCAGGTCCCCGGCGAGCAGTACTTC
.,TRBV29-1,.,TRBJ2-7,CSVVQLDSYEQYF,TGCAGCGTTGTTCAGCTAGACAGCTACGAGCAGTACTTC
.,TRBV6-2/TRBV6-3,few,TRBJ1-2,CASSYPGYGYTF,TGTGCCAGCAGTTACCCGGGGTATGGCTACACCTTC
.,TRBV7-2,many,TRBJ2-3,CASSLAGPADTQYF,TGTGCCAGCAGCTTGGCGGGCCCCGCAGATACGCAGTATTTT
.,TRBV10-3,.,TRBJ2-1,CAISPATRGGDEQFF,TGTGCCATCAGCCCCGCTACTAGGGGCGGGGATGAGCAGTTCTTC
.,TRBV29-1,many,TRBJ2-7,CSVGIGTPNEQYF,TGCAGCGTTGGAATAGGGACCCCCAACGAGCAGTACTTC
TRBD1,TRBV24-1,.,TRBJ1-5,CATRRRDRQCYSNQPQHF,TGTGCCACCAGAAGAAGGGACAGACAATGTTATAGCAATCAGCCCCAGCATTTT
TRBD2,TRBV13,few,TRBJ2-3,CASSLRLAGGRTDTQYF,TGTGCCAGCAGCTTAAGGCTAGCGGGGGGGAGGACAGATACGCAGTATTTT
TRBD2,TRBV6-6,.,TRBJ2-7,CASRPGASGSYEQYF,TGTGCCAGCAGGCCCGGGGCTAGCGGGAGCTACGAGCAGTACTTC
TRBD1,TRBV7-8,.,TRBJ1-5,CASSSTGGSQPQHF,TGTGCCAGCAGCTCCACAGGGGGGAGTCAGCCCCAGCATTTT
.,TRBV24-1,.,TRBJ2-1,CATSDASRRGGREFNEQFF,TGTGCCACCAGTGATGCCTCCCGCCGAGGGGGGCGGGAGTTCAATGAGCAGTTCTTC